This paragraph reports one T cell receptor beta chain. What it recognizes is unknown. This sample also contains other DNA sequences that code for the same CDR3. This sample is part of a study of shared clonotypes between healthy human individuals. Overall study findings and caveats: Naive CD4 clonotype sharing across several donors was about 5%.

The CDR3 totals 15 residues. Trimming took 2 bases from V and 1 from J, leaving 9 bases between them. CDR1 and CDR2 (germline): MDHEN, SYDVKM. Splitting the CD4+ cells yielded a CD45RA+ naive subset and a CD45RA-negative memory subset. Original processing methods: Junction-only sequences without quality scores came from ImmunoSEQ, so filtering differed. Sequencing was performed with immunoSEQ multiplex PCR; in TCRdb, only in-frame clones are kept and a portion is missing. The V and J calls and clone size were taken over from that table, and D and trimming were inferred from the DNA. The data show 1.4 million to 1.5 million clones, 95% to 97% seen once.

This sequence joins TRBV28 and TRBJ2-1, with D unresolved. The sequence derives from a young man in good health. The sample consisted of naive CD4+ T cells sorted from blood. Subset in this sample: CD45RA+ positively selected. The CDR3 DNA reads TGTGCCAGCAGTTTACCTTTAGGGTCCTACAATGAGCAGTTCTTC. Translated: CASSLPLGSYNEQFF.